This T cell receptor beta chain was identified during a study of glioma-infiltrating T cells. Notes on the study in general: Above-expected tissue-blood divergence occurred in all gliomas, most in low-grade ones.

Using RNA template, CDR3s of TCR alpha and beta were amplified with iRepertoire arm-PCR. For one-step reverse transcription and amplification, about 85-400 ng of tissue mRNA or PBMC total RNA was used. Via MiXCR, TCRdb re-called the multiplex PCR reads, giving one row per CDR3 protein. The data contain about 180,000 distinct CDR3 sequences, around 45% of them singletons. This clonotype came up many times. Its antigen remains unidentified. The sample was glioma tissue, nonneoplastic brain tissue, or PBMCs (not recorded which). The TCR was taken from a human donor with low-grade glioma or glioblastoma, undergoing nonglioma brain surgery, or in good health (not recorded which).

The CDR3 reads CAISEATGTPLGTQYF. In nucleotides, the CDR3 is TGTGCCATCAGTGAGGCGACCGGGACCCCGCTAGGTACGCAGTATTTT. The genes are TRBV10-3 and TRBJ2-3; possibly TRBD1 or TRBD2 for D (5 bases each). CDR3 length: 16 residues. The germline CDR1 and CDR2 sequences are ENHRY and SYGVKD. Trimming left V 2 bases short and J 8 bases short, with 20 bases between.